The next 20 T cell receptor beta chains were all read from a single sample in a study of spatial heterogeneity in lung cancer. Stated time point: sample taken at primary tumor resection. Whole RNA obtained from tumor, nontumor lung or frozen PBMC underwent sequencing without sorting. Each CDR3 protein gets one entry after TCRdb re-called the 5' RACE reads with MiXCR. The table shows approximately 40,000 distinct CDR3 sequences, with around 5% occurring only once. The specimen comprised PBMCs, sampled at surgery. The receptors were sampled from a female donor with early-stage non-small cell lung cancer.

This clonotype was detected ten times or more. The chain carries TRBV5-1 and TRBJ2-2; a possible D gene is TRBD1 (6 bases). CDR3 length equals 17 residues. From germline, CDR1 is SGHRS and CDR2 YFSETQ. V was pared by 1 base and J by 0 bases, with 13 bases between. This CDR3 reads CASSLPPGQANTGELFF. CDR3 DNA: TGCGCCAGCAGCTTGCCCCCGGGACAAGCGAACACCGGGGAGCTGTTTTTT. The complete variable domain, with remaining parts taken from reference TRBV5-1 and TRBJ2-2, reads KAGVTQTPRYLIKTRGQQVTLSCSPISGHRSVSWYQQTPGQGLQFLFEYFSETQRNKGNFPGRFSGRQFSNSRSEMNVSTLELGDSALYLCASSLPPGQANTGELFFGEGSRLTVL.

This clonotype was seen repeatedly, ten times or more. This chain connects TRBV12-3 or TRBV12-4 to TRBJ1-2; 9 bases line up with TRBD1. V lost 2 bases to trimming and J lost 5 bases; unmatched junction nucleotides: 9. The CDR3 loop spans 16 amino acids. The CDR3 spells CASSLMPRQGEYGYTF. CDR3 in DNA: TGTGCCAGCAGTTTAATGCCCCGACAGGGGGAATATGGCTACACCTTC.

This clonotype was detected ten times or more. J is TRBJ2-5 and V is TRBV7-9; no clear D gene. Germline V CDR1 and CDR2: SEHNR, FQNEAQ (reference sequence). The CDR3 contains 12 residues. Between the trimmed V and J ends, which lost 5 bases and 14 bases, there was a span of 18 bases. The CDR3 DNA follows: TGTGCCAGCAGCCACGACCGGCGCGCGAAATACTTC. Translated: CASSHDRRAKYF.

This clonotype was counted many times. The chain couples TRBV24-1 to TRBJ2-1; 7 bases match TRBD2. J lost 5 bases, V lost 2 bases, and 8 bases had no gene match. This CDR3 is 16 amino acids long. Germline values: CDR1 KGHDR, CDR2 SFDVKD. CDR3 loop: CATSDSGTTPNNEQFF. In DNA form, the CDR3 reads TGTGCCACCAGTGATTCCGGGACTACCCCAAACAATGAGCAGTTCTTC.

In this sample, this clonotype turned up many times. CDR3 sequence: CASNVGYAEAFF. CDR3 in DNA: TGTGCCAGCAACGTGGGGTACGCTGAAGCTTTCTTT. The V call is TRBV7-9, the J call TRBJ1-1; D ambiguous. Trimming took off 7 bases at V and 6 bases at J, with 12 bases between the two ends. Per the germline V gene, CDR1 is SEHNR and CDR2 is FQNEAQ (reference sequence). The CDR3 sequence is 12 residues long.

This clonotype was counted at least ten times. The chain carries TRBV29-1 and TRBJ1-1; D unresolved. Germline assignment: CDR1 SQVTM and CDR2 ANQGSEA. V shed 0 bases and J shed 0 bases, with 5 bases lying between them. The CDR3 covers 13 residues. The CDR3 DNA reads TGCAGCGTTGAAGAGGCAGTGAACACTGAAGCTTTCTTT. Translated, it gives CSVEEAVNTEAFF.

This clonotype came up many times. This chain uses TRBV11-2 with TRBJ2-4, with 15 nucleotides matching TRBD2. J gave up 8 bases and V 5 bases, and 7 bases lay outside the gene matches. This CDR3 has 16 amino acids. CDR1 is SGHAT, CDR2 FQNNGV, per germline. The CDR3, as DNA: TGTGCCAGCAGCCTCTGGACTAGCGGGGGGGCCCACATTCAGTACTTC. Translation gives CASSLWTSGGAHIQYF.

This clonotype was observed a handful of times. The genes are TRBV5-1 and TRBJ1-3; D is undetermined. V was pared by 0 bases and J by 0 bases, with 10 bases between. The germline V gene encodes CDR1 SGHRS and CDR2 YFSETQ. This CDR3 spans 16 amino acids. CDR3 coding DNA: TGCGCCAGCAGCTTGGCAACAAGGAGCTCTGGAAACACCATATATTTT. This sequence encodes CASSLATRSSGNTIYF. Drawing the rest from reference TRBV5-1 and TRBJ1-3, the complete variable domain is KAGVTQTPRYLIKTRGQQVTLSCSPISGHRSVSWYQQTPGQGLQFLFEYFSETQRNKGNFPGRFSGRQFSNSRSEMNVSTLELGDSALYLCASSLATRSSGNTIYFGEGSWLTVV.

In its sample, this clonotype was seen many times. The V call is TRBV29-1, the J call TRBJ2-1; D gene unclear. Trimming left V 8 bases short and J 5 bases short, with 13 bases between. Germline V gene lookup returns CDR1 SQVTM and CDR2 ANQGSEA. This CDR3 contains 12 residues. The CDR3 DNA is TGCAGCTCTCGGTTGGGGAACAATGAGCAGTTCTTC. Translating gives CSSRLGNNEQFF.

Many counts were recorded for this clonotype. V and J are TRBV11-1 and TRBJ2-7; the D gene is possibly TRBD1 (5 bases). V was clipped by 5 bases and J by 4 bases, with 21 bases between them. Germline CDR1 and CDR2: SGHAT and FQDESV (reference sequence). There are 16 residues in the CDR3. CDR3 sequence reads: CASSKGVVQRKYEQYF. As DNA, the CDR3 is TGTGCCAGCAGCAAAGGGGTGGTCCAGCGCAAATACGAGCAGTACTTC. The full variable domain, its missing parts supplied by reference TRBV11-1 and TRBJ2-7, is EAEVAQSPRYKITEKSQAVAFWCDPISGHATLYWYRQILGQGPELLVQFQDESVVDDSQLPKDRFSAERLKGVDSTLKIQPAELGDSAMYLCASSKGVVQRKYEQYFGPGTRLTVT.

This clonotype came up many times. The chain combines TRBV6-2 or TRBV6-3 with TRBJ1-5, with 7 bases lining up with TRBD1. This CDR3 is 14 amino acids long. The germline V gene encodes CDR1 MNHEY and CDR2 SVGEGT. With V trimmed by 10 bases and J by 0 bases, 6 bases remained unmatched. In DNA, the CDR3 is TGTGCCACCACGACAGGGACTAGCAATCAGCCCCAGCATTTT. This translates into CATTTGTSNQPQHF.

This clonotype was counted many times. The rearrangement uses TRBV5-1 and TRBJ1-3; D not certain. V was cut by 1 base and J by 2 bases, with 7 bases left in between. Germline-derived CDR1 and CDR2 are SGHRS and YFSETQ. This CDR3 has 14 residues. The CDR3 nucleotides are TGCGCCAGCAGCTTGTTGGGAACTGGAAACACCATATATTTT. As protein: CASSLLGTGNTIYF.

This clonotype showed up many times. The chain links TRBV20-1 to TRBJ2-5; 9 nucleotides match TRBD2. V trimming: 5 bases; J trimming: 5 bases; junction bases outside the gene matches: 9. CDR3 size: 14 residues. Per germline, CDR1 DFQATT and CDR2 SNEGSKA (reference sequence). CDR3 loop: CSAEGGTSYETQYF. DNA for the CDR3: TGCAGTGCTGAAGGGGGGACTAGCTATGAGACCCAGTACTTC.

By frequency in the sample, this clonotype is medium-sized. This chain links TRBV6-5 with TRBJ2-7; D call uncertain. CDR3 length equals 11 residues. Trimming removed 3 bases at V and 10 bases at J, with 10 bases between. Germline CDR1 is MNHEY and CDR2 is SVGAGI. The CDR3 loop is CASSYGALQYF. Written as DNA, the CDR3 is TGTGCCAGCAGTTATGGCGCGCTTCAGTACTTC.

The sample holds many counts of this clonotype. The rearrangement links TRBV7-2 to TRBJ2-1, with a tentative D call TRBD2 (5 bases). Germline loops: CDR1 SGHTA, CDR2 FQGNSA. Trimming shortened V by 4 bases and J by 5 bases, and 15 bases separated the two germline ends. The CDR3 length is 15 residues. CDR3: CASSSLAWMNNEQFF. For the CDR3, the DNA is TGTGCCAGCAGCTCTCTAGCATGGATGAACAATGAGCAGTTCTTC.

This clonotype was counted many times. Here the CDR3 reads CSASWDRGLAQYF. The CDR3 nucleotides read TGCAGTGCTAGTTGGGACAGGGGCCTGGCCCAGTACTTC. The chain recombines TRBV20-1 with TRBJ2-5; TRBD1 matches 10 bases. CDR3 length: 13 residues. V was clipped by 3 bases and J by 9 bases; unmatched bases: 7. CDR1 is DFQATT and CDR2 is SNEGSKA in the germline V gene (reference sequence).

The rearrangement joins TRBV20-1 to TRBJ1-4, with D maybe TRBD1 (5 bases). CDR1 DFQATT and CDR2 SNEGSKA come from the germline V gene (reference sequence). V lost 3 bases and J lost 8, with 16 bases in between. The CDR3 is 14 residues long. The CDR3 sequence is CSASPPVPGEKLFF. The DNA of the CDR3 is TGCAGTGCTAGTCCGCCGGTCCCAGGGGAAAAACTGTTTTTT.

At least ten counts were recorded for this clonotype. The chain couples TRBV18 to TRBJ1-6; 7 nucleotides agree with TRBD1. Germline V gives CDR1 KGHSH, CDR2 LQKENI. V lost 5 bases to trimming and J lost 7 bases; unmatched junction nucleotides: 14. There are 17 residues in the CDR3. CDR3 protein: CASSATTGTARNSPLHF. CDR3 coding DNA: TGTGCCAGCTCAGCTACCACGGGGACAGCCCGAAATTCACCCCTCCACTTT.

This clonotype came up many times. The chain links TRBV7-3 to TRBJ2-1, with D possibly matching TRBD2 (5 bases). Germline CDR1 SGHTA, CDR2 FQGTGA. V lost 2 bases, J lost 4 bases, and 12 bases lay in between. This CDR3 is 15 amino acids long. The DNA for the CDR3 is TGTGCCAGCAGCTTAGGGTGGGCGGGTTACAATGAGCAGTTCTTC. The encoded protein is CASSLGWAGYNEQFF.

At least ten counts were recorded for this clonotype. This chain links TRBV10-3 with TRBJ1-5, with 7 bases that match TRBD1. The CDR3 runs 17 residues. The V gene end was trimmed by 0 bases and the J gene end by 4 bases; junction bases not matched to a gene: 9. Germline V gene sequence: CDR1 ENHRY, CDR2 SYGVKD. CDR3 bases: TGTGCCATCAGTGAGTCGGGAGCGGCAGGGGGGAATCAGCCCCAGCATTTT. It yields the protein CAISESGAAGGNQPQHF.